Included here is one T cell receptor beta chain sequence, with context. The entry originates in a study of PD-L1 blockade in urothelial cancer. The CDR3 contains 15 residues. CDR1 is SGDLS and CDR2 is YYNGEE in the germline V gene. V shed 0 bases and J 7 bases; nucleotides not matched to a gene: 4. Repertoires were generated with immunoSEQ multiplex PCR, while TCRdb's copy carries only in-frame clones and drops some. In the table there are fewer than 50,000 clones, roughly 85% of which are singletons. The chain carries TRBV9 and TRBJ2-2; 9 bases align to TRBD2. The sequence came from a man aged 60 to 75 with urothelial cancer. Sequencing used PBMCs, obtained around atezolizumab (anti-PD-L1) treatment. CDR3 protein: CASSVASGVGGELFF. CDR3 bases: TGTGCCAGCAGCGTAGCTAGCGGGGTCGGCGGGGAGCTGTTTTTT.